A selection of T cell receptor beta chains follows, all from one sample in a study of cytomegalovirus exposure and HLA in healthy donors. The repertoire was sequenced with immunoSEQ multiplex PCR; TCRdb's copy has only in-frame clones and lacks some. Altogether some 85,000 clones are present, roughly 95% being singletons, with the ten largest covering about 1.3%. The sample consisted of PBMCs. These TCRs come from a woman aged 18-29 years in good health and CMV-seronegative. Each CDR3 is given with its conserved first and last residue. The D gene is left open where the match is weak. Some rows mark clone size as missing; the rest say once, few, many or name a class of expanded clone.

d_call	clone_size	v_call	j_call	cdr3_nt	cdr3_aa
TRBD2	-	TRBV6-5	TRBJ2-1	TGTGCCAGCAGTTACGGGGGACTAGCGGGCGAAGAGCAGTTCTTC	CASSYGGLAGEEQFF
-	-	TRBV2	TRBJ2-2	TGTGCCAGCAGTGGGGAGGCGGCCTTCACCGGGGAGCTGTTTTTT	CASSGEAAFTGELFF
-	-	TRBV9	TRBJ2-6	TGTGCCAGCAGCGGACAGGTGTCTGGGGCCAACGTCCTGACTTTC	CASSGQVSGANVLTF
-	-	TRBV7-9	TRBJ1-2	TGTGCCAGCAGCTTAGAGGCCAGGGGCTCTAACTATGGCTACACCTTC	CASSLEARGSNYGYTF
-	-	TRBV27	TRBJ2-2	TGTGCCAGCAGTCCTCTCCTCGGGGGAGACCCGAACACCGGGGAGCTGTTTTTT	CASSPLLGGDPNTGELFF
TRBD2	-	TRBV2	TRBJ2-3	TGTGCCAGCAGACGACTAGCGGGAGTGGCTTCAGATACGCAGTATTTT	CASRRLAGVASDTQYF
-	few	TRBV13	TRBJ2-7	TGTGCCAGCAGCTTTGGCAGGTCCTACGAGCAGTACTTC	CASSFGRSYEQYF
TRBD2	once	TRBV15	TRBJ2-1	TGTGCCGTACCGGGACTAGCGATCAATGAGCAGTTCTTC	CAVPGLAINEQFF
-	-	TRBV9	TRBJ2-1	TGTGCCAGCAGCGCTGCGGGGTCCTCCTACAATGAGCAGTTCTTC	CASSAAGSSYNEQFF
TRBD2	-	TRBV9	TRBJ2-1	TGTGCCAGCAGCGTAGTCGCGGGAGCAATCGATGAGCAGTTCTTC	CASSVVAGAIDEQFF
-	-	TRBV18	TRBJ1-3	TGTGCCAGCTCACCACCGGACGCAGGGGCTCCTGGAAACACCATATATTTT	CASSPPDAGAPGNTIYF
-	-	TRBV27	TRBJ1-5	TGTGCCAGCAGTTTATGGGGGGGGTCTTATAGCAATCAGCCCCAGCATTTT	CASSLWGGSYSNQPQHF
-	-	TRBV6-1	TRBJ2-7	TGTGCCAGCAGTAAGGCGGAGCCCCCGTACGAGCAGTACTTC	CASSKAEPPYEQYF
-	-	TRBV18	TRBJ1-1	TGTGCCAGCTCACCAAGGAGTAAGGACACTGAAGCTTTCTTT	CASSPRSKDTEAFF
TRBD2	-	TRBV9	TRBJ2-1	TGTGCCAGCATCCCAGAGAGCGGGAGCTACAATGAGCAGTTCTTC	CASIPESGSYNEQFF
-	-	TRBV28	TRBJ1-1	TGTGCCAGCAGTTTATGGGGCAGCTTGAACACTGAAGCTTTCTTT	CASSLWGSLNTEAFF
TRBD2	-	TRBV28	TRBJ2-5	TGTGCCAGCAGACGACTAGCGGGAGGGCCTGAGACCCAGTACTTC	CASRRLAGGPETQYF
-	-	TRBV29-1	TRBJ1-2	TGCAGCGTTGTCGGGGGAAGCTATGGCTACACCTTC	CSVVGGSYGYTF
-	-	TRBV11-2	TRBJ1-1	TGTGCCAGCAGCTTTCTTGAACATAGGTGGAGAGGGCTGAACACTGAAGCTTTCTTT	CASSFLEHRWRGLNTEAFF
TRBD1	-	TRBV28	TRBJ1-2	TGTGCCAGCAGTTCTAGGGGGCTTAGCTATGGCTACACCTTC	CASSSRGLSYGYTF
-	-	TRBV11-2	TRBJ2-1	TGTGCCAGCAGCTTACTAGCCGTCCTGGGCTTGGATGAGCAGTTCTTC	CASSLLAVLGLDEQFF
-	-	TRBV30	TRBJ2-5	TGTGCCTGGACAGGGGTCGGGTGGGGGGAGACCCAGTACTTC	CAWTGVGWGETQYF
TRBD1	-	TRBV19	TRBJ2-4	TGTGCCAGTAGACCGACTAGGGACAGGGCCTTTACTCGTCAGTACTTC	CASRPTRDRAFTRQYF
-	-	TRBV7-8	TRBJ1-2	TGTGCCAGCAGCGGGGGGTCCTTGCGGGACTATGGCTACACCTTC	CASSGGSLRDYGYTF
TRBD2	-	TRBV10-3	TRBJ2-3	TGTGCCATCAGTGGACTAGCGGGAAGGTCGACGTTCACAGATACGCAGTATTTT	CAISGLAGRSTFTDTQYF
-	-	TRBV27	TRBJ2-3	TGTGCCAGCAGTCCACTAGGTCCAGATACGCAGTATTTT	CASSPLGPDTQYF
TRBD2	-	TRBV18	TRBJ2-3	TGTGCCAGCTCACCACAGGCTAGCGGGGCCACAGATACGCAGTATTTT	CASSPQASGATDTQYF
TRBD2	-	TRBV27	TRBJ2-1	TGTGCCAGCAGTAAACCGGGACTAGCTAGGTATGAGCAGTTCTTC	CASSKPGLARYEQFF